These 32 T cell receptor beta chains were sequenced from one sample in a study of regulatory T cells in long-lasting Graves disease. The time point: persistent/refractory GD, antithyroid drugs over 5 years with positive TRAb. PBMC RNA was the source of the TCR library. The authors built TCR beta libraries using iRepertoire HTBI primers and Arm-PCR of CDR3 regions. TCRdb passed the multiplex PCR reads through MiXCR, listing each CDR3 protein once. This table holds 400,000 to 500,000 distinct CDR3 sequences, roughly a fifth found once. This sample comprised peripheral blood mononuclear cells (PBMCs), obtained when the disease was refractory, from a patient treated with antithyroid drugs. The receptor set was obtained from a female donor with Graves disease.

For this clonotype: Being one base from a much bigger clone, this may be a read error. The V and J genes are TRBV3-1 and TRBJ2-5; D may be TRBD1 (5 bases). Between the trimmed V and J ends, which lost 1 base and 9 bases, there was a span of 12 bases. There are 13 residues in the CDR3. Germline CDR1 reads LGHDT; CDR2 reads YNNKEL (reference sequence). The CDR3 DNA follows: TGTGCCAGCAGCCAAGGTCCAGGGCTGGCCCAGTACTTC. It translates to CASSQGPGLAQYF.

The chain couples TRBV10-2 to TRBJ2-2; D remains unclear. V shed 4 bases and J shed 4 bases, with 13 bases lying between them. The CDR3 has 15 amino acids. Germline CDR1 WSHSY, CDR2 SAAADI. Written as DNA, the CDR3 is TGCGCCAGCAGTGTGGATGGTAGTGTCACCGGGGAGCTGTTTTTT. Amino acids: CASSVDGSVTGELFF.

This clonotype was seen only a few times. This chain connects TRBV18 to TRBJ1-5; 8 nucleotides align to TRBD1. The CDR3 totals 15 residues. The germline V gene encodes CDR1 KGHSH and CDR2 LQKENI. With 2 bases clipped from V and 7 bases from J, the junction kept 7 bases outside the gene matches. In DNA, the CDR3 is TGTGCCAGCTCACCAACGGACAGGGAGCGGCAGCCCCAGCATTTT. It is translated as CASSPTDRERQPQHF.

A few counts support this clonotype. J is TRBJ2-2 and V is TRBV27; 7 bases map to TRBD1. Looked up from germline, CDR1 is MNHEY and CDR2 is SMNVEV (reference sequence). CDR3 length equals 14 residues. The V and J ends lost 7 bases and 8 bases, in that order; junction bases with no gene match: 10. The CDR3 DNA sequence: TGTGCCAGCACCCAGACCCCAGGGGGAGGGGAGCTGTTTTTT. It translates to CASTQTPGGGELFF.

This clonotype appeared many times. The V call is TRBV10-3, the J call TRBJ1-2; D call uncertain. Germline V gene lookup returns CDR1 ENHRY and CDR2 SYGVKD. V lost 4 bases and J lost 2, with 5 bases in between. The CDR3 consists of 12 residues. This CDR3 reads CAISVENYGYTF. CDR3 in DNA: TGTGCCATCAGTGTAGAGAACTATGGCTACACCTTC.

This clonotype has just one count. The gene calls are TRBV4-1 and TRBJ2-7; D is perhaps TRBD1 (5 bases). The ends were cut back, 3 bases at V and 2 bases at J, with 11 bases in the middle. The CDR3 sequence is 14 residues long. Germline assignment: CDR1 MGHRA and CDR2 YSYEKL. CDR3: CASSHTDKPYEQYF. DNA for the CDR3: TGCGCCAGCAGCCACACGGACAAGCCCTACGAGCAGTACTTC.

This clonotype came up many times. The chain is built from TRBV7-2 and TRBJ2-7; TRBD2 matches at 7 bases. This CDR3 region has 15 residues. V lost 6 bases, J lost 6 bases, and 14 bases stayed unmatched. CDR1 is SGHTA, CDR2 FQGNSA, per germline. CDR3 residues: CASRSAGVVGSEQYF. Here the CDR3 DNA reads TGTGCCAGCAGGTCCGCGGGAGTGGTTGGTAGCGAGCAGTACTTC.

This sequence joins TRBV10-3 and TRBJ2-1, with D maybe TRBD1 (7 bases). Trimming removed 10 bases from V and 7 bases from J, with 17 bases in between. The germline V gene has CDR1 ENHRY and CDR2 SYGVKD. This CDR3 spans 13 amino acids. CDR3 loop: CASGTELSNEQFF. For the CDR3, the DNA is TGTGCCAGCGGGACAGAACTAAGTAATGAGCAGTTCTTC.

For this clonotype: A read error is possible here, since a much larger clone lies one base away. The chain has TRBV29-1 and TRBJ2-5; the match to TRBD2 covers 15 bases. Per the germline V gene, CDR1 is SQVTM and CDR2 is ANQGSEA. CDR3 length equals 15 residues. CDR3 sequence: CSVARTSGREETQCF. Here the CDR3 DNA reads TGCAGCGTTGCGAGGACTAGCGGGAGGGAAGAGACCCAGTGCTTC.

The rearrangement uses TRBV7-9 and TRBJ2-4, with D possibly being TRBD1 or TRBD2 (5 bases each). Germline loops: CDR1 SEHNR, CDR2 FQNEAQ (reference sequence). The CDR3 extends over 18 amino acids. V was cut by 4 bases and J by 6 bases, with 25 bases left in between. Here the CDR3 reads CASSSRKLPGRRANIQYF. The CDR3 region has the DNA TGTGCCAGCAGCTCCAGAAAACTACCGGGACGAAGGGCAAACATTCAGTACTTC. Based on the CDR3 plus reference TRBV7-9 and TRBJ2-4, the full variable domain is DTGVSQNPRHKITKRGQNVTFRCDPISEHNRLYWYRQTLGQGPEFLTYFQNEAQLEKSRLLSDRFSAERPKGSFSTLEIQRTEQGDSAMYLCASSSRKLPGRRANIQYFGAGTRLSVL.

About this clonotype itself: This may stem from a read error, because a much larger clone lies one nucleotide away. V gene TRBV10-3 combines with J gene TRBJ1-1; TRBD1 is a possible D gene (5 bases). From germline, CDR1 is ENHRY and CDR2 SYGVKD. This CDR3 has 13 amino acids. This chain's CDR3 is CATRDQLNTVAFF. Written as DNA, the CDR3 is TGTGCCACCCGGGACCAACTTAACACTGTAGCTTTCTTT.

This clonotype was observed many times. This chain uses TRBV27 with TRBJ1-1, with 8 bases lining up with TRBD1. CDR1 is MNHEY, CDR2 SMNVEV, per germline (reference sequence). V was clipped by 5 bases and J by 4 bases; unmatched bases: 12. This CDR3 comprises 16 residues. The CDR3 reads CASSPLPQGAFTEAFF. CDR3 DNA: TGTGCCAGCAGTCCCCTACCGCAGGGGGCTTTCACTGAAGCTTTCTTT.

This chain connects TRBV20-1 to TRBJ2-3, with D perhaps matching TRBD2 (6 bases). Germline V gene data show CDR1 as DFQATT and CDR2 as SNEGSKA (reference sequence). There are 14 residues in the CDR3. CDR3 amino acids: CTCTRLANTDTQYF. The CDR3 DNA reads as TGCACTTGCACCCGTCTAGCGAACACAGATACGCAGTATTTT.

Remarks on this clonotype: This sequence may be a read error, since a much larger clone differs from it by one base. This chain connects TRBV7-9 to TRBJ2-6, with D unresolved. The CDR3 contains 18 residues. V shed 4 bases and J shed 3 bases, with 19 bases lying between them. Germline values: CDR1 SEHNR, CDR2 FQNEAQ (reference sequence). The CDR3 DNA follows: TGTGCCAGCAGCTCCCATCTGGTAATCTCAGGTGGGGCCAACGTCCTGACTTTC. Translation gives CASSSHLVISGGANVLTF.

This clonotype was detected many times. This rearrangement joins TRBV10-3 to TRBJ2-2, with D unclear. The germline V gene has CDR1 ENHRY and CDR2 SYGVKD. V was trimmed by 0 bases and J by 2 bases, leaving 7 bases between them. This CDR3 has 15 residues. The CDR3 protein is CAISESGYNTGELFF. Here the CDR3 DNA reads TGTGCCATCAGTGAGTCAGGGTACAACACCGGGGAGCTGTTTTTT.

This clonotype showed up many times. The gene calls are TRBV6-1 and TRBJ1-5; D possibly corresponds to TRBD1 (5 bases). The V end was cut by 6 bases, the J end by 0 bases, with 18 bases between. Germline V lookup: CDR1 MNHNS, CDR2 SASEGT. The CDR3 runs 17 residues. The DNA of the CDR3 is TGTGCCAGCAGCCCACTCACAGGACGCTATAGCAATCAGCCCCAGCATTTT. It translates to CASSPLTGRYSNQPQHF.

This clonotype was detected only a few times. The V call is TRBV20-1, the J call TRBJ1-1; 10 nucleotides agree with TRBD1. This CDR3 has 16 amino acids. Germline V gene lookup returns CDR1 DFQATT and CDR2 SNEGSKA (reference sequence). After removal of 3 bases from V and 4 bases from J, the junction contained 11 bases not matched to a gene. The CDR3 nucleotides are TGCAGTGCTAGCCGGACAGGGGGGGGTGATGGCACTGAAGCTTTCTTT. It codes for CSASRTGGGDGTEAFF.

This clonotype was seen only a few times. V is TRBV6-5 and J is TRBJ1-5; 7 bases are a match to TRBD1. This CDR3 spans 15 amino acids. The J segment lost 2 bases and the V segment lost 0 bases, leaving 1 base of the junction unmatched. The germline V gene has CDR1 MNHEY and CDR2 SVGAGI. CDR3 coding DNA: TGTGCCAGCAGTTACTCAGGGACAGGCAATCAGCCCCAGCATTTT. Its protein is CASSYSGTGNQPQHF.

Note on this clonotype: Possible read error: a much larger clone is one base away. The chain links TRBV6-5 to TRBJ2-7, with D maybe TRBD2 (5 bases). The CDR3 consists of 15 residues. Germline CDR1 and CDR2: MNHEY and SVGAGI. Written as DNA, the CDR3 is TGTGCCGGCAGTTACTCGTTCCCGGAGGACTACGAGCAGTACTTC. Translating gives CAGSYSFPEDYEQYF.

The chain joins TRBV7-2 to TRBJ2-1; D call uncertain. Trimming removed 0 bases from V and 6 bases from J, with 3 bases in between. Germline V gene data show CDR1 as SGHTA and CDR2 as FQGNSA. This CDR3 is 12 amino acids long. The CDR3 loop is CASSLAPNEQFF. CDR3 nucleotides: TGTGCCAGCAGCTTAGCCCCCAATGAGCAGTTCTTC. The whole variable domain, filled in from reference TRBV7-2 and TRBJ2-1, reads GAGVSQSPSNKVTEKGKDVELRCDPISGHTALYWYRQSLGQGLEFLIYFQGNSAPDKSGLPSDRFSAERTGGSVSTLTIQRTQQEDSAVYLCASSLAPNEQFFGPGTRLTVL.

This clonotype occurred a few times. The V and J genes are TRBV15 and TRBJ2-7; TRBD2 matches 8 bases. The CDR3 length is 18 residues. With V trimmed by 1 base and J by 1 base, 12 bases remained unmatched. Germline lookup yields CDR1 LNHNV and CDR2 YYDKDF (reference sequence). The CDR3: CATSRGGFAAGVSYEQYF. The CDR3 nucleotides read TGTGCCACCAGCAGAGGAGGATTCGCAGCGGGAGTGTCCTACGAGCAGTACTTC.

Of note for this clonotype: At one end, the junction sequence differs from germline, possibly due to a read error. The genes are TRBV27 and TRBJ2-2; 9 positions match TRBD1. The CDR3 runs to 15 residues. In germline, CDR1 is MNHEY, CDR2 SMNVEV (reference sequence). CDR3: CAGRRGQGSIGELFF. The CDR3 nucleotides are TGTGCCGGCAGGCGGGGACAGGGTAGTATCGGGGAGCTGTTTTTT.

The genes are TRBV19 and TRBJ2-4; tentatively, D is TRBD2 (6 bases). The V end was cut by 7 bases, the J end by 1 base, with 14 bases between. There are 15 residues in the CDR3. Germline lookup yields CDR1 LNHDA and CDR2 SQIVND (reference sequence). CDR3 sequence: CASTPGGKAKNIQYF. CDR3 bases: TGTGCCAGTACCCCAGGCGGGAAGGCCAAAAACATTCAGTACTTC.

Only a few counts were recorded for this clonotype. V and J are TRBV20-1 and TRBJ2-3, with no clear D. The CDR3 runs to 15 residues. Germline CDR1 is DFQATT and CDR2 is SNEGSKA (reference sequence). V lost 5 bases and J lost 0, with 15 bases in between. The CDR3 sequence: CSAATSSGSTDTQYF. The CDR3, as DNA: TGCAGTGCTGCGACCTCATCGGGTAGCACAGATACGCAGTATTTT.

The chain carries TRBV20-1 and TRBJ2-7; either TRBD1 or TRBD2 may fit D (5 bases each). The CDR3 sequence is 13 residues long. CDR1 and CDR2 from the germline V gene are DFQATT and SNEGSKA (reference sequence). Trimming stripped 3 bases from V and 6 bases from J, with 15 bases between. The CDR3 region is CSASLAGAREQYF. DNA of the CDR3: TGCAGTGCTAGCCTAGCTGGGGCTCGCGAGCAGTACTTC.

The genes are TRBV10-1 and TRBJ2-5; 8 bases line up with TRBD1. The CDR3 runs to 15 residues. With 5 bases clipped from V and 6 bases from J, the junction kept 11 bases outside the gene matches. Germline CDR1 is WNHNN and CDR2 is SYGVQD (reference sequence). In nucleotides, the CDR3 is TGCGCCAGCAGTCCTGCCCGGACAGGGCTACAGACCCAGTACTTC. It specifies CASSPARTGLQTQYF.

This sequence joins TRBV15 and TRBJ2-1; tentatively, D is TRBD1 (6 bases). Germline V lookup: CDR1 LNHNV, CDR2 YYDKDF (reference sequence). This CDR3 has 19 amino acids. V was clipped by 0 bases and J by 6 bases, with 24 bases between them. CDR3 coding DNA: TGTGCCACCAGCAGAGACAGTCGGATGAACAGGGCGCCGGGCAATGAGCAGTTCTTC. It is translated as CATSRDSRMNRAPGNEQFF. Based on the CDR3 plus reference TRBV15 and TRBJ2-1, the full variable domain is DAMVIQNPRYQVTQFGKPVTLSCSQTLNHNVMYWYQQKSSQAPKLLFHYYDKDFNNEADTPDNFQSRRPNTSFCFLDIRSPGLGDTAMYLCATSRDSRMNRAPGNEQFFGPGTRLTVL.

V is TRBV20-1 and J is TRBJ2-7; D is possibly TRBD2 (5 bases). The CDR3 sequence is 14 residues long. Germline V gene data show CDR1 as DFQATT and CDR2 as SNEGSKA (reference sequence). V was pared by 3 bases and J by 5 bases, with 17 bases between. DNA of the CDR3: TGCAGTGCTAGTCTCGTAGCGAACATCAACGAGCAGTACTTC. Protein sequence: CSASLVANINEQYF.

The J gene is TRBJ2-5, the V gene TRBV5-4; 7 nucleotides agree with TRBD2. Germline assignment: CDR1 SGHNT and CDR2 YYREEE (reference sequence). This CDR3 contains 15 residues. The ends lost 4 bases at V and 10 bases at J; junction bases unmatched: 16. The CDR3 bases are TGTGCCAGCAGCCCGGAGCAGGGAGGGAGATTGGACCAGTACTTC. This gives the protein CASSPEQGGRLDQYF.

Of note for this clonotype: A much more abundant neighbour one base away suggests this may be a read error. For the CDR3, the DNA is TGTGCCGGCAGTTGGAGGACAAAGAACACTGAAGCTTTCTTT. It specifies CAGSWRTKNTEAFF. The chain recombines TRBV6-2 or TRBV6-3 with TRBJ1-1; the D gene is possibly TRBD1 (5 bases). CDR1 is MNHEY and CDR2 is SVGEGT in the germline V gene. The CDR3 runs to 14 residues.

V and J are TRBV14 and TRBJ2-7; 14 nucleotides line up with TRBD2. Trimming removed 4 bases from V and 7 bases from J; junction bases left unmatched: 9. This CDR3 comprises 16 residues. The V gene's germline CDR1 is SGHDN and CDR2 FVKESK. The CDR3 DNA sequence: TGTGCCAGCAGCCCTCCGGGACTAGCGGGAGTAGGGGAGCAGTACTTC. It codes for CASSPPGLAGVGEQYF.

This chain uses TRBV6-1 with TRBJ2-2; 8 positions agree with TRBD2. With 10 bases clipped from V and 0 bases from J, the junction kept 7 bases outside the gene matches. This CDR3 region has 15 residues. CDR1 MNHNS and CDR2 SASEGT come from the germline V gene. CDR3 residues: CATPGLVPNTGELFF. The CDR3, as DNA: TGTGCCACCCCGGGACTAGTCCCGAACACCGGGGAGCTGTTTTTT.